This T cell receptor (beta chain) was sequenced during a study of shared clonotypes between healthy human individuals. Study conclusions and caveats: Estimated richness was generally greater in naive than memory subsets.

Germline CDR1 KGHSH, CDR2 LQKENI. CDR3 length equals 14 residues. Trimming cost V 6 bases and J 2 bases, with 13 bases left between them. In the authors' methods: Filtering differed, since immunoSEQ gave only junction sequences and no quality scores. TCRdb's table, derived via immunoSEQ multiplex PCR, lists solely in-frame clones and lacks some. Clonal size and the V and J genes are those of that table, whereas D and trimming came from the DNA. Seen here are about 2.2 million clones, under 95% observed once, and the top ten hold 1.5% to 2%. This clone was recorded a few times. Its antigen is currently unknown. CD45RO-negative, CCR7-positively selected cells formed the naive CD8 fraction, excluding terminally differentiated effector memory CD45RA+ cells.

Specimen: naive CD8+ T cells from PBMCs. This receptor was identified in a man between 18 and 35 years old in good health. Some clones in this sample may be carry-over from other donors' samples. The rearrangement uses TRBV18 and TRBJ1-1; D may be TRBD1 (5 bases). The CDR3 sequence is CASSKGALNTEAFF. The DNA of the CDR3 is TGTGCCAGCTCGAAAGGGGCGCTCAACACTGAAGCTTTCTTT.